The clone carrying this T cell receptor (beta chain) came up a few times. Its antigen is undetermined. The data are from a study of T cell responses to AZD1222 COVID-19 vaccine. Findings and caveats of the study: There were repertoire samples only from the period after the peak T cell response. Regions 160-218 and 743-854 dominated among vaccine-associated CD4 TCRs spanning spike.

CDR3 length: 14 amino acids. The ends were cut back, 2 bases at V and 5 bases at J, with 12 bases in the middle. Germline CDR1 and CDR2: SGHDN and FVKESK. Repertoires were generated with immunoSEQ multiplex PCR, while TCRdb's copy carries only in-frame clones and drops some. Altogether approximately 50,000 clones are present, about 85% being singletons, with the ten largest covering approximately 19%. The sample in question was peripheral blood, obtained on day 0 of MenACWY control vaccination. The chain combines TRBV14 with TRBJ2-5; possible D gene TRBD2, 6 bases. This clonotype was sampled from an adult in good health. The DNA for the CDR3 is TGTGCCAGCAGCCAAATGATGGCGGGGGAGACCCAGTACTTC. Encoded protein: CASSQMMAGETQYF.